Shown below are 8 T cell receptor beta chains from a single sample sequenced in a study of blood T cell repertoires in COVID-19. The protocol was immunoSEQ multiplex PCR, while the TCRdb copy is restricted to in-frame clones and leaves out a portion. The sample lists approximately 59,000 clones; around 89% were seen once. Sequenced input: peripheral blood. These receptors all stem from a human donor in a cohort sampled during active COVID-19.

The rearrangement uses TRBV4-2 and TRBJ2-3, with TRBD2 matching 11 bases. The CDR3 totals 15 residues. V gave up 4 bases and J gave up 4 bases; unmatched junction bases: 4. Germline CDR1 and CDR2: LGHNA and YNFKEQ. CDR3 sequence: CASSLYSGGADTQYF. In nucleotides, the CDR3 is TGTGCCAGCAGCCTATATAGCGGGGGGGCAGATACGCAGTATTTT.

The J gene is TRBJ2-5, the V gene TRBV7-2; 9 bases match TRBD2. CDR1 and CDR2 from the germline V gene are SGHTA and FQGNSA. This CDR3 has 14 residues. V shed 4 bases, J shed 4 bases, and the junction held 4 bases outside the gene matches. The CDR3 reads CASSSSGDRETQYF. The DNA of the CDR3 is TGTGCCAGCAGCTCTAGCGGGGATCGAGAGACCCAGTACTTC.

This sequence joins TRBV29-1 and TRBJ2-7; D is undetermined. The CDR3 length is 12 residues. The V and J ends lost 3 bases and 9 bases respectively, with 15 bases between them. CDR1 and CDR2 (germline): SQVTM, ANQGSEA. CDR3 sequence: CSVDRQGFGQYF. For the CDR3, the DNA is TGCAGCGTTGACCGACAAGGTTTTGGGCAGTACTTC.

This chain joins TRBV9 and TRBJ2-2, with D uncertain. V was clipped by 3 bases and J by 1 base, with 7 bases between them. CDR1 is SGDLS, CDR2 YYNGEE, per germline. CDR3 size: 14 residues. The CDR3 region has the DNA TGTGCCAGCAGCGGTCGTCGGAACACCGGGGAGCTGTTTTTT. As protein: CASSGRRNTGELFF.

The CDR3 sequence is CAVKTGGLADTQYF. The CDR3 DNA sequence: TGCGCCGTCAAAACAGGGGGCCTTGCAGATACGCAGTATTTT. The rearrangement uses TRBV5-1 and TRBJ2-3; 9 nucleotides agree with TRBD1. Germline V lookup: CDR1 SGHRS, CDR2 YFSETQ. Unmatched junction bases numbered 10, after V lost 10 bases and J lost 4 bases. This CDR3 has 14 amino acids.

The V and J genes are TRBV19 and TRBJ2-7; 7 nucleotides line up with TRBD1. V trimming: 9 bases; J trimming: 4 bases; junction bases outside the gene matches: 6. The CDR3 spans 12 residues. Germline V gene lookup returns CDR1 LNHDA and CDR2 SQIVND (reference sequence). As DNA, the CDR3 is TGTGCCAGCTCCGGGACAGAGTACGAGCAGTACTTC. Amino acid sequence: CASSGTEYEQYF.

J is TRBJ2-5 and V is TRBV2; the match to TRBD2 covers 10 bases. CDR3 size: 17 residues. Germline-derived CDR1 and CDR2 are SNHLY and FYNNEI. The ends lost 6 bases at V and 1 base at J; junction bases unmatched: 11. The CDR3, as DNA: TGTGCCAGCAGCCAACTAGGTCGACTAGCGGGCCAAGAGACCCAGTACTTC. It specifies CASSQLGRLAGQETQYF.

The rearrangement joins TRBV27 to TRBJ1-2; no clear D. V was cut by 2 bases and J by 4 bases, with 8 bases left in between. CDR1 is MNHEY and CDR2 is SMNVEV in the germline V gene (reference sequence). This CDR3 contains 13 residues. The CDR3 region has the DNA TGTGCCAGCAGTTTAGGACTTAGCTATGGCTACACCTTC. Its protein is CASSLGLSYGYTF.